These T cell receptor beta chains were read from a single sample in a study of blood T cell repertoires in COVID-19. Sequenced by immunoSEQ multiplex PCR; TCRdb stores in-frame clones only, minus some. The profile covers around 110,000 clones, with about 91% appearing a single time and 6.8% taken by the ten largest. The sample taken for sequencing was peripheral blood. Receptors originate from a man over 45 with active or convalescent COVID-19. Each CDR3 is given with its conserved first and last residue. A D gene is named only where the DNA matches it firmly. A row's size may be missing; if present it is once, few, many or a size class.

clone_size j_call v_call d_call cdr3_nt cdr3_aa
. TRBJ2-7 TRBV9 TRBD2 TGTGCCAGCAGCCCGAGACTAGCGGGATACCACGAGCAGTACTTC CASSPRLAGYHEQYF
. TRBJ1-1 TRBV19 TRBD1 TGTGCCAGTAGTACCCGGACGACAGGGGTCCACACTGAAGCTTTCTTT CASSTRTTGVHTEAFF
. TRBJ1-1 TRBV10-3 . TGTGCCATCAGTGGATTATCGGGGACTGAAGCTTTCTTT CAISGLSGTEAFF
. TRBJ2-3 TRBV19 . TGTGCCAGTAGTATAGCAGCGGATCGCACAGATACGCAGTATTTT CASSIAADRTDTQYF
. TRBJ2-1 TRBV7-9 . TGTGCCAGCAGCCTTACCTACAATGAGCAGTTCTTC CASSLTYNEQFF
. TRBJ2-1 TRBV7-6 TRBD2 TGTGCCAGCAGCTTCGGACTAGCGGACTCCTACAATGAGCAGTTCTTC CASSFGLADSYNEQFF
. TRBJ2-3 TRBV29-1 TRBD1 TGCAGCGTGGGACAGGGGACCCTCGATACGCAGTATTTT CSVGQGTLDTQYF
few TRBJ2-1 TRBV2 . TGTGCCAGCAGTCTCGACAGGAGTCTAAACGATGAGCAGTTCTTC CASSLDRSLNDEQFF
once TRBJ2-5 TRBV30 TRBD2 TGTGCCTGGAGTTTGCCCCCCCAACTAGCGGGAGTTCAAGAGACCCAGTACTTC CAWSLPPQLAGVQETQYF
. TRBJ1-5 TRBV19 TRBD1 TGTGCCAGTAAAGTCGGGCAGGGGGATCAGCCCCAGCATTTT CASKVGQGDQPQHF
. TRBJ2-5 TRBV7-9 . TGTGCCAGCAGCCCCCCCAGGGAGACCCAGTACTTC CASSPPRETQYF
few TRBJ1-2 TRBV3-1/TRBV3-2 TRBD1 TGTGCCAGCAGCCAACGATCGACAGGGACCTATGGCTACACCTTC CASSQRSTGTYGYTF
. TRBJ1-5 TRBV4-2 . TGTGCCAGCAGCCAATTCGGGGGAAGTCAGCCCCAGCATTTT CASSQFGGSQPQHF
. TRBJ1-2 TRBV15 TRBD1 TGTGCCACCAGCAGAGAGGTCGGGACAGGGGCTAACTATGGCTACACCTTC CATSREVGTGANYGYTF
. TRBJ2-7 TRBV5-1 . TGCGCCAGCAGCTTGATCAGGGTCATGGGCGAGCAGTACTTC CASSLIRVMGEQYF
. TRBJ2-1 TRBV25-1 TRBD2 TGTGCCAGCAGTATAACCGGGACTAAATATGAGCAGTTCTTC CASSITGTKYEQFF
. TRBJ2-2 TRBV4-3 TRBD1 TGCGCCAGCAGCCCGGCAGGGGGTATCGCCGGGGAGCTGTTTTTT CASSPAGGIAGELFF
. TRBJ2-2 TRBV10-3 . TGTGCCATCAGTGGGGGGGTCGGGGAGCTGTTTTTT CAISGGVGELFF
. TRBJ1-1 TRBV2 TRBD1 TGTGCCAGCAGGAGGGACAGCAACACTGAAGCTTTCTTT CASRRDSNTEAFF
. TRBJ2-1 TRBV24-1 TRBD2 TGTGCCACCAGTTTGAGCGGGACGTCCTACAATGAGCAGTTCTTC CATSLSGTSYNEQFF
. TRBJ2-1 TRBV10-3 . TGTGCCATCAGTGATGGGGGGAACGAGTTCTTC CAISDGGNEFF
. TRBJ2-3 TRBV15 . TGTGCCACCGGGAAGGCGGGACGGAGCACAGATACGCAGTATTTT CATGKAGRSTDTQYF
. TRBJ2-1 TRBV5-1 . TGCGCCAGCAGTTACAGGGAGAATGAGCAGTTCTTC CASSYRENEQFF
once TRBJ1-6 TRBV5-5 TRBD1 TGTGCCAGCAGCTTGGGGACAGGGGTTAATTCACCCCTCCACTTT CASSLGTGVNSPLHF
. TRBJ2-3 TRBV27 TRBD2 TGTGCCAGCAGCCGCAGACTGGGACTAGCGGGAGGTGGTACAGATACGCAGTATTTT CASSRRLGLAGGGTDTQYF
once TRBJ2-2 TRBV3-1/TRBV3-2 TRBD1 TGTGCCAGCAGCCAAAGACCGGGACAGGGGTATACCGGGGAGCTGTTTTTT CASSQRPGQGYTGELFF
. TRBJ2-1 TRBV7-6 . TGTGCCAGCAGCAGGGAGCGGAGCTCCTACAATGAGCAGTTCTTC CASSRERSSYNEQFF
. TRBJ2-7 TRBV28 TRBD2 TGTGCCAGCAGTTTATTGACTAGCGGGAGGCAAAGCTCCTACGAGCAGTACTTC CASSLLTSGRQSSYEQYF
. TRBJ2-2 TRBV7-9 TRBD2 TGTGCCAGCAGCACCAGCGGGAGGGCCTACACCGGGGAGCTGTTTTTT CASSTSGRAYTGELFF
. TRBJ2-1 TRBV29-1 TRBD2 TGCAGCGTTTTAGGGCTAGCGGACTCCTACAATGAGCAGTTCTTC CSVLGLADSYNEQFF
. TRBJ2-2 TRBV19 . TGTGCCAGTAGTATCTTAGCGACGGCCGGGGAGCTGTTTTTT CASSILATAGELFF
. TRBJ1-6 TRBV5-6 . TGTGCCAGCACCTTGACCCTGAGCTCCTATAATTCACCCCTCCACTTT CASTLTLSSYNSPLHF
. TRBJ1-4 TRBV18 . TGTGCCAGCTCACCATCCTCAGGGGCGAGTGAAAAACTGTTTTTT CASSPSSGASEKLFF
. TRBJ2-7 TRBV6-6 TRBD1 TGTGCCAGCAGAAAGACAGGGGGCATCGAGCAGTACTTC CASRKTGGIEQYF
. TRBJ2-3 TRBV7-2 TRBD1 TGTGCCAGCAGCTTAGGGGCAGGGGGCGGGACAGATACGCAGTATTTT CASSLGAGGGTDTQYF
. TRBJ2-7 TRBV23-1 TRBD1 TGCGCCAGCAGTCAATTTCTCAGGACAGGGGGAAAGGACGAGCAGTACTTC CASSQFLRTGGKDEQYF
. TRBJ2-2 TRBV5-1 . TGCGCCAGCAGCTTTTGGAGGGCCCCTATCCCAAACACCGGGGAGCTGTTTTTT CASSFWRAPIPNTGELFF
. TRBJ2-1 TRBV24-1 . TGTGCCACCAGCGAGGCTGGGAGATATGAGCAGTTCTTC CATSEAGRYEQFF
. TRBJ2-1 TRBV27 . TGTGCCAGCAGTCCCACTCCAAGAGGTCATGAGCAGTTCTTC CASSPTPRGHEQFF
. TRBJ2-7 TRBV11-1 . TGTGCCAGCAGCCCACAAGGACTCTACTACGAGCAGTACTTC CASSPQGLYYEQYF
. TRBJ2-3 TRBV12-3/TRBV12-4 TRBD2 TGTGCCAGCAACCTAGCGGGAGAGGATACGCAGTATTTT CASNLAGEDTQYF
. TRBJ2-2 TRBV5-1 TRBD1 TGCGCCAGCAAGCCTTGGACAGGACGTGACACCGGGGAGCTGTTTTTT CASKPWTGRDTGELFF